This entry lists 27 T cell receptor beta chains sequenced from one sample in a study of ipilimumab plus nivolumab after autologous stem cell transplantation (dated by TCRdb to the early 2020s). The library was obtained by the immunoSEQ multiplex PCR assay. In TCRdb, the immuneACCESS table is reduced to in-frame sequences with V and J assigned. These tables do not hold every clone; where another copy was compared, an unresolved V gene accounts for under half, and the others remain unexplained. Counted in this sample were about 12,000 clones; approximately 73% of them appeared once. The ten largest account for approximately 15% of the sample. Sequenced material: PBMCs, taken in a trial of ipilimumab plus nivolumab as post-transplant consolidation. These TCRs come from a male donor with diffuse large B-cell lymphoma.

This clone was seen a few times. V usage is TRBV6-5 and J usage is TRBJ1-5, with D unresolved. The germline V gene has CDR1 MNHEY and CDR2 SVGAGI. V was clipped by 5 bases and J by 11 bases, with 22 bases between them. The CDR3 covers 15 residues. CDR3 in amino acids: CASSPRGNTGAAQHF. In nucleotides, the CDR3 is TGTGCCAGCAGTCCCCGCGGAAACACCGGAGCCGCCCAGCATTTT.

Concerning this clone: One junction end disagrees with the germline gene, perhaps due to a read error. At the DNA level, this CDR3 is encoded by other sequences in the same sample as well. The chain joins TRBV27 to TRBJ2-6; D unclear. This CDR3 is built from 13 residues. The germline V gene has CDR1 MNHEY and CDR2 SMNVEV (reference sequence). The CDR3 DNA sequence: TGTGCCAGCACCTTCTCTGGAGCCAACGTCCTGACTTTT. Protein product: CASTFSGANVLTF.

V is TRBV10-2 and J is TRBJ2-7; TRBD1 agrees at 8 bases. After removal of 6 bases from V and 2 bases from J, the junction contained 3 bases not matched to a gene. CDR1 is WSHSY and CDR2 is SAAADI in the germline V gene. The CDR3 is 13 residues long. CDR3 coding DNA: TGCGCCAGCAGGCAGGGGGCGGCCTACGAGCAGTACTTC. As protein: CASRQGAAYEQYF.

J is TRBJ2-3 and V is TRBV29-1, with 13 bases matching TRBD2. The CDR3 runs 16 residues. V shed 5 bases, J shed 3 bases, and the junction held 8 bases outside the gene matches. Germline CDR1 SQVTM, CDR2 ANQGSEA. In nucleotides, the CDR3 is TGCAGCGTTTACGGACTAGCGGGAGCCGGTACAGATACGCAGTATTTT. It is translated as CSVYGLAGAGTDTQYF.

The V and J genes are TRBV5-1 and TRBJ2-2; 13 bases agree with TRBD2. Germline-derived CDR1 and CDR2 are SGHRS and YFSETQ. The trim removed 4 bases at V and 3 bases at J, leaving 3 bases unmatched. The CDR3 sequence is 16 residues long. CDR3 DNA: TGCGCCAGCAGCCAGACTAGCGGGGGGTACACCGGGGAGCTGTTTTTT. Translation: CASSQTSGGYTGELFF. Together with reference TRBV5-1 and TRBJ2-2, the CDR3 gives the full variable domain: KAGVTQTPRYLIKTRGQQVTLSCSPISGHRSVSWYQQTPGQGLQFLFEYFSETQRNKGNFPGRFSGRQFSNSRSEMNVSTLELGDSALYLCASSQTSGGYTGELFFGEGSRLTVL.

The genes are TRBV5-6 and TRBJ1-2; D is ambiguous. CDR3 size: 12 residues. Trimming left V 7 bases short and J 0 bases short, with 7 bases between. The germline V gene encodes CDR1 SGHDT and CDR2 YYEEEE. CDR3 loop: CASSEANYGYTF. The CDR3 DNA sequence: TGTGCCAGCTCGGAGGCTAACTATGGCTACACCTTC.

By share, this clone ranks as medium-sized (0.01 to 0.1%). The chain combines TRBV6-5 with TRBJ1-2; a possible D gene is TRBD1 (5 bases). This CDR3 spans 15 amino acids. Trimming removed 7 bases at V and 5 bases at J, with 20 bases between. CDR1 and CDR2 from the germline V gene are MNHEY and SVGAGI. CDR3 coding DNA: TGTGCCAGCACCCCGGGGGGGAGTTTTAAGTATGGCTACACCTTC. Amino acid sequence: CASTPGGSFKYGYTF.

V usage is TRBV4-2 and J usage is TRBJ2-7, with D unresolved. From germline, CDR1 is LGHNA and CDR2 YNFKEQ. V was shortened by 0 bases and J by 4 bases, with 7 bases between the two germline ends. This CDR3 has 13 residues. CDR3 protein: CASSQDRQYEQYF. The CDR3 nucleotides read TGTGCCAGCAGCCAAGATAGGCAGTACGAGCAGTACTTC.

The chain is built from TRBV29-1 and TRBJ2-3; D possibly matches TRBD1 or TRBD2 (6 bases each). V shed 7 bases and J shed 0 bases, with 17 bases lying between them. This CDR3 region has 15 residues. Germline lookup yields CDR1 SQVTM and CDR2 ANQGSEA. The CDR3 region is CSGRWGAVSTDTQYF. The DNA for the CDR3 is TGCAGCGGCCGCTGGGGGGCGGTAAGCACAGATACGCAGTATTTT.

The chain has TRBV19 and TRBJ2-5; possibly TRBD1 or TRBD2 for D (5 bases each). The CDR3 extends over 13 amino acids. V was cut by 1 base and J by 2 bases, with 5 bases left in between. Germline V gene lookup returns CDR1 LNHDA and CDR2 SQIVND (reference sequence). CDR3: CASSIGGQETQYF. CDR3 bases: TGTGCCAGTAGTATAGGGGGGCAAGAGACCCAGTACTTC.

Comments on this clone: The sample has other DNA sequences that encode this CDR3 too. This chain joins TRBV9 and TRBJ1-2; D is perhaps TRBD1 (6 bases). V lost 0 bases to trimming and J lost 4 bases, with 10 bases between them. CDR3 length: 14 residues. The germline V gene encodes CDR1 SGDLS and CDR2 YYNGEE. CDR3 sequence (DNA): TGTGCCAGCAGCGTAGATAGGGGGGGCTATGGCTACACCTTC. This codes for CASSVDRGGYGYTF.

This clone was observed a handful of times. CDR3: CASSLASSSGANVLTF. CDR3 coding DNA: TGCGCCAGCAGCTTGGCCAGTAGCTCTGGGGCCAACGTCCTGACTTTC. The chain is built from TRBV5-1 and TRBJ2-6, with unresolved D. Trimming left V 0 bases short and J 0 bases short, with 7 bases between. The CDR3 length is 16 residues. CDR1 and CDR2 (germline): SGHRS, YFSETQ.

This clone was seen more than once but under ten times. This sequence joins TRBV9 and TRBJ1-4; 12 bases fit TRBD1. Germline assignment: CDR1 SGDLS and CDR2 YYNGEE. CDR3 size: 17 residues. V was pared by 4 bases and J by 2 bases, with 6 bases of the junction left unmatched. CDR3: CASSIGTGGKTNEKLFF. In nucleotides, the CDR3 is TGTGCCAGCAGCATCGGGACAGGGGGCAAGACTAATGAAAAACTGTTTTTT.

Only a few counts were recorded for this clone. The junction departs from the called germline gene at one end, perhaps through a read error. The chain combines TRBV6-1 with TRBJ1-4; the D gene is possibly TRBD1 (6 bases). CDR3 length equals 13 residues. The germline V gene has CDR1 MNHNS and CDR2 SASEGT. CDR3 DNA: TGCGCCTCAACGGGACACCTCAATGAAAAACTGTTTTTT. Translation gives CASTGHLNEKLFF.

This clone is classed as medium-sized. This rearrangement joins TRBV19 to TRBJ1-2; no reliable D call. CDR3 length: 12 residues. V was trimmed by 5 bases and J by 4 bases, leaving 8 bases between them. Per germline, CDR1 LNHDA and CDR2 SQIVND (reference sequence). CDR3 protein: CASSPRPYGYTF. Written as DNA, the CDR3 is TGTGCCAGTAGTCCGAGGCCCTATGGCTACACCTTC.

The chain uses TRBV7-2 and TRBJ2-2; 9 bases line up with TRBD2. With V trimmed by 1 base and J by 4 bases, 7 bases remained unmatched. The germline V gene encodes CDR1 SGHTA and CDR2 FQGNSA. The CDR3 is 17 residues long. The CDR3 protein is CASSLGAGGPGTGELFF. The CDR3 DNA is TGTGCCAGCAGCTTAGGGGCGGGAGGGCCAGGCACCGGGGAGCTGTTTTTT.

The V gene is TRBV9, the J gene TRBJ1-1; the D is unclear. The germline V and J ends were trimmed by 0 bases and 2 bases, with 5 bases remaining between them. Per the germline V gene, CDR1 is SGDLS and CDR2 is YYNGEE. The CDR3 contains 13 residues. CDR3 protein: CASSVVSNTEAFF. The CDR3, as DNA: TGTGCCAGCAGCGTAGTTTCAAACACTGAAGCTTTCTTT.

This clone was counted only a few times. The chain couples TRBV7-9 to TRBJ1-4; 11 nucleotides line up with TRBD1. The V segment lost 5 bases and the J segment 8 bases; nucleotides outside the gene matches: 7. CDR1 SEHNR and CDR2 FQNEAQ come from the germline V gene (reference sequence). This CDR3 is 15 amino acids long. CDR3 amino acids: CASSPSGQGVEKLFF. The CDR3 bases are TGTGCCAGCAGCCCCTCGGGACAGGGGGTCGAAAAACTGTTTTTT. Full variable domain (missing parts from reference TRBV7-9 and TRBJ1-4): DTGVSQNPRHKITKRGQNVTFRCDPISEHNRLYWYRQTLGQGPEFLTYFQNEAQLEKSRLLSDRFSAERPKGSFSTLEIQRTEQGDSAMYLCASSPSGQGVEKLFFGSGTQLSVL.

V is TRBV19 and J is TRBJ1-1; no clear D gene. The CDR3 runs 15 residues. Trimming stripped 3 bases from V and 3 bases from J, with 14 bases between. Germline V CDR1 and CDR2: LNHDA, SQIVND (reference sequence). The CDR3 region has the DNA TGTGCCAGTAGTATGGCACCGAGGGTGGACACTGAAGCTTTCTTT. Translated: CASSMAPRVDTEAFF. The variable domain in full, with the rest retrieved from reference TRBV19 and TRBJ1-1, is DGGITQSPKYLFRKEGQNVTLSCEQNLNHDAMYWYRQDPGQGLRLIYYSQIVNDFQKGDIAEGYSVSREKKESFPLTVTSAQKNPTAFYLCASSMAPRVDTEAFFGQGTRLTVV.

The chain is built from TRBV6-6 and TRBJ2-6, with D uncertain. The V end lost 0 bases, the J end lost 0 bases, and 6 bases lay between the germline ends. Germline V CDR1 and CDR2: MNHNY, SVGAGI (reference sequence). CDR3 length equals 16 residues. The CDR3 DNA is TGTGCCAGCAGTTACTCGGGGTTCTCTGGGGCCAACGTCCTGACTTTC. The encoded protein is CASSYSGFSGANVLTF.

The rearrangement links TRBV5-8 to TRBJ1-2, with D possibly being TRBD1 (5 bases). CDR1 is SGHTS, CDR2 YDEGEE, per germline. V lost 1 base and J lost 8, with 12 bases in between. The CDR3 is 13 amino acids. Here the CDR3 reads CASSLRGLRGYTF. CDR3 nucleotides: TGTGCCAGCAGCTTGCGGGGACTACGAGGCTACACCTTC.

The chain couples TRBV5-1 to TRBJ2-3; possible D gene TRBD2, 5 bases. The length of the CDR3 is 14 residues. V was cut by 0 bases and J by 5 bases, with 10 bases left in between. Germline V gives CDR1 SGHRS, CDR2 YFSETQ. The CDR3 DNA is TGCGCCAGCAGCTTGGGGGCGGGTCAAGATACGCAGTATTTT. This encodes CASSLGAGQDTQYF. The variable domain in full, completed from reference TRBV5-1 and TRBJ2-3, reads KAGVTQTPRYLIKTRGQQVTLSCSPISGHRSVSWYQQTPGQGLQFLFEYFSETQRNKGNFPGRFSGRQFSNSRSEMNVSTLELGDSALYLCASSLGAGQDTQYFGPGTRLTVL.

V and J are TRBV5-4 and TRBJ2-7; 9 bases agree with TRBD2. Germline CDR1 and CDR2: SGHNT and YYREEE (reference sequence). The CDR3 extends over 15 amino acids. The J segment lost 1 base and the V segment lost 3 bases, leaving 5 bases of the junction unmatched. CDR3 protein: CASSSRAGGSYEQYF. In DNA, the CDR3 is TGTGCCAGCAGCTCCCGGGCGGGGGGGTCCTACGAGCAGTACTTC.

This clone was seen a handful of times. The V call is TRBV10-1, the J call TRBJ2-1; 14 nucleotides agree with TRBD2. V was clipped by 2 bases and J by 7 bases; unmatched bases: 7. Germline V CDR1 and CDR2: WNHNN, SYGVQD (reference sequence). The CDR3 extends over 17 amino acids. The CDR3 protein is CASSEGTSGSIRNEQFF. Written as DNA, the CDR3 is TGCGCCAGCAGTGAGGGGACTAGCGGGAGTATTAGGAATGAGCAGTTCTTC.

This sequence joins TRBV29-1 and TRBJ2-1; possibly TRBD2 for D (5 bases). From germline, CDR1 is SQVTM and CDR2 ANQGSEA. The germline V and J ends were trimmed by 0 bases and 5 bases, with 14 bases remaining between them. CDR3 length: 15 amino acids. CDR3 in amino acids: CSVEDSRLADNEQFF. The CDR3 coding sequence is TGCAGCGTTGAAGACTCCAGGCTAGCCGACAATGAGCAGTTCTTC.

This chain links TRBV6-6 with TRBJ2-7; TRBD1 aligns across 7 bases. Germline values: CDR1 MNHNY, CDR2 SVGAGI (reference sequence). The CDR3 is 14 residues long. The J segment lost 6 bases and the V segment lost 4 bases, leaving 9 bases of the junction unmatched. CDR3 loop: CASSWTGQTGEQYF. In DNA form, the CDR3 reads TGTGCCAGCAGTTGGACAGGACAAACTGGCGAGCAGTACTTC.

The rearrangement uses TRBV12-5 and TRBJ1-1; 12 bases line up with TRBD1. The CDR3 has 15 amino acids. Germline-derived CDR1 and CDR2 are LGHNT and FRNRAP. V shed 3 bases, J shed 7 bases, and the junction held 6 bases outside the gene matches. DNA of the CDR3: TGTGCTAGTGGTTTATGGGACAGGGGGCGGTTTGAAGCTTTCTTT. Amino acids: CASGLWDRGRFEAFF.